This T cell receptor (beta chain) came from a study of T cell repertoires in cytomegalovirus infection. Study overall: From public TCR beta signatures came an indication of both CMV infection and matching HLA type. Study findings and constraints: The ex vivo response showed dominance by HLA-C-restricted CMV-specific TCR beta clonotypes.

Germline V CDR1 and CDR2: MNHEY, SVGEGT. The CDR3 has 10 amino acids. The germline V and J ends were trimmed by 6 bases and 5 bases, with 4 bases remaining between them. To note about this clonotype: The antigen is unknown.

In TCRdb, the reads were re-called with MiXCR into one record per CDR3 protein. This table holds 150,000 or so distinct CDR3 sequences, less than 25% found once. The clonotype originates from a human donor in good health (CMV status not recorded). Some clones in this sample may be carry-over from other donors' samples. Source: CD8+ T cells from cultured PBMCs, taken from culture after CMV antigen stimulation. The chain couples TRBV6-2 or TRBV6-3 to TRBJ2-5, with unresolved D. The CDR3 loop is CASSAETQYF. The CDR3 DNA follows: TGTGCCAGCAGCGCCGAGACCCAGTACTTC.